This entry is about one TCR beta chain. Its antigen is still unknown. Assay used: immunoSEQ multiplex PCR; TCRdb lists only in-frame clones, some missing. The sample yields 31,000 or so clones, about 73% seen once. The culture ran for around 10 days before CD4+ T cells were isolated. None of these healthy vaccinees had been infected with SARS-CoV-2 before vaccination. Trimming cost V 6 bases and J 8 bases, with 14 bases left between them. CDR1 is MNHEY and CDR2 is SVGAGI in the germline V gene. CDR3 length: 13 amino acids. This record comes from a study of vaccination effects on CD4 cells after COVID-19. Whole-study context: Prior to sequencing, the ViraFEST assay stimulated PBMC with viral peptide pools, which expanded the antigen-specific CD4+ T cells.

The receptor was derived from a human donor who received a COVID-19 vaccine. The rearrangement uses TRBV6-5 and TRBJ1-3, with D maybe TRBD1 (5 bases). Source: CD4+ T cells from PBMCs cultured without peptide, taken before COVID-19 vaccination. CDR3 in DNA: TGTGCCAGCAGCCCCCTCAGGGTTGACACCATATATTTT. Translating gives CASSPLRVDTIYF.